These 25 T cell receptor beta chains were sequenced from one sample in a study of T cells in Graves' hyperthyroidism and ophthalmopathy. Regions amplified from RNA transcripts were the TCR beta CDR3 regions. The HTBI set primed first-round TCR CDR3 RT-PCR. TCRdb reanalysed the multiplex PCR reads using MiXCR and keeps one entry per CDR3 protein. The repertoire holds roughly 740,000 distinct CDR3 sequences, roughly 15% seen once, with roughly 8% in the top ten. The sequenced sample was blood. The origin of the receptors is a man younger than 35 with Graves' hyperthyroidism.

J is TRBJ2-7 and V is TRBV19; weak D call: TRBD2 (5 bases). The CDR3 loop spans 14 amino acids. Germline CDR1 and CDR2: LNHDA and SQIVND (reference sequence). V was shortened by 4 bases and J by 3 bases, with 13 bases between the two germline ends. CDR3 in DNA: TGTGCCAGTAGTACCGCCGGAGGAGACTACGAGCAGTACTTC. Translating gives CASSTAGGDYEQYF.

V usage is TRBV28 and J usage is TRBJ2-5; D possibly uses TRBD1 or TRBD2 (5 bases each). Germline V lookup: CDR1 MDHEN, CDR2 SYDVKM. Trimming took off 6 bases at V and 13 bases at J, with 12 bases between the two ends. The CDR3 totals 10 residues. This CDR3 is CASRGTLWYF. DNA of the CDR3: TGTGCCAGCAGAGGGACCCTCTGGTACTTC.

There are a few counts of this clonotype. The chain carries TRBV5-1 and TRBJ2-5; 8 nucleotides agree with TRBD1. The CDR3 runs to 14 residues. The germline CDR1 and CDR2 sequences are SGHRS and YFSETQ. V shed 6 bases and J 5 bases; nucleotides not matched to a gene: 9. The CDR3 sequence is CASTIGRGHETQYF. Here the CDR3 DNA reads TGCGCCAGCACCATTGGCAGGGGGCACGAGACCCAGTACTTC.

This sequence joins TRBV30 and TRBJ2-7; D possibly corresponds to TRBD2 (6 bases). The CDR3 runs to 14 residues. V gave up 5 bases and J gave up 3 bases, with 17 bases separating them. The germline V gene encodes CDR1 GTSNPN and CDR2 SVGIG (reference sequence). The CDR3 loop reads CAWGAGTLLYEQYF. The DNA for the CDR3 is TGTGCCTGGGGTGCCGGGACTCTTCTCTACGAGCAGTACTTC. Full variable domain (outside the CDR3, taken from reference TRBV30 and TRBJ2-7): SQTIHQWPATLVQPVGSPLSLECTVEGTSNPNLYWYRQAAGRGLQLLFYSVGIGQISSEVPQNLSASRPQDRQFILSSKKLLLSDSGFYLCAWGAGTLLYEQYFGPGTRLTVT.

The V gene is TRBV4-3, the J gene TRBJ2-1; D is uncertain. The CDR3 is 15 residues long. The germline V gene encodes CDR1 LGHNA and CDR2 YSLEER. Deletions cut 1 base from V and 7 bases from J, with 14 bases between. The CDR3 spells CASSQVSAIWNEQFF. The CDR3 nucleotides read TGCGCCAGCAGCCAAGTGAGCGCCATTTGGAATGAGCAGTTCTTC.

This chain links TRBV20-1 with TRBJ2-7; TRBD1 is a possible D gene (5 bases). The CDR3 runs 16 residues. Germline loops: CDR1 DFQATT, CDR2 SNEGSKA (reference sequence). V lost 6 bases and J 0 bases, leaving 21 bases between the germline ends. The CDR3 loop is CSAITTRTPSSYEQYF. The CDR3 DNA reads TGCAGTGCCATAACAACCCGGACACCGAGCTCCTACGAGCAGTACTTC.

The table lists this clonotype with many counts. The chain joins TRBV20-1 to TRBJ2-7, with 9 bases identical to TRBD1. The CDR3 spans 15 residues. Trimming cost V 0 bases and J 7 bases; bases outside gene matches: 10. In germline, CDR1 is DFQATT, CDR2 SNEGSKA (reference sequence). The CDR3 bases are TGCAGTGCTAGAGATCATCGACAGGGGGTGGGGGAGCAGTACTTC. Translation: CSARDHRQGVGEQYF.

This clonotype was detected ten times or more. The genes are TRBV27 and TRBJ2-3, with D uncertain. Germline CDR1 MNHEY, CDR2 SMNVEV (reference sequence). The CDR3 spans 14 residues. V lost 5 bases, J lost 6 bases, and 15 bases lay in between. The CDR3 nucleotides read TGTGCCAGCAGTCCCCGGCGGTGGCGCGATACGCAGTATTTT. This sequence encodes CASSPRRWRDTQYF.

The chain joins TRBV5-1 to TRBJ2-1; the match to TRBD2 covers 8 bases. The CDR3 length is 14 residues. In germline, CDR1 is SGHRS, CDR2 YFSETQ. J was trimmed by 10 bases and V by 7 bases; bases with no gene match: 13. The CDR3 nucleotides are TGCGCCAGCGGGGGAAGCGGGGGATCTGTCGAGCAGTTCTTC. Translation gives CASGGSGGSVEQFF.

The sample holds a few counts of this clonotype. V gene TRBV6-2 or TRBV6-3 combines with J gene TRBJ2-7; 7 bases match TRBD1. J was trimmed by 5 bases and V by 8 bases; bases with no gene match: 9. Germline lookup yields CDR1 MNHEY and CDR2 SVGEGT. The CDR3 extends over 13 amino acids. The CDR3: CASRDSAADEQYF. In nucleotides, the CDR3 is TGTGCCAGCCGGGACAGCGCGGCCGACGAGCAGTACTTC.

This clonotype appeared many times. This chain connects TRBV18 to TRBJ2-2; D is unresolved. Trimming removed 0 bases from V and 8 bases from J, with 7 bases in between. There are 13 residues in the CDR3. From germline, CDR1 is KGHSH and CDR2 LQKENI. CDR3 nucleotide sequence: TGTGCCAGCTCACCACCGAGGTCTGGGGAGCTGTTTTTT. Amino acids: CASSPPRSGELFF.

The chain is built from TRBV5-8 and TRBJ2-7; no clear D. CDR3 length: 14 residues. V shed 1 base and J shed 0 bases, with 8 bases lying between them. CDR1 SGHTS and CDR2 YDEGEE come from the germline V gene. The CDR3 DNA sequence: TGTGCCAGCAGCTTGATTCCTGCCTCCTACGAGCAGTACTTC. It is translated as CASSLIPASYEQYF.

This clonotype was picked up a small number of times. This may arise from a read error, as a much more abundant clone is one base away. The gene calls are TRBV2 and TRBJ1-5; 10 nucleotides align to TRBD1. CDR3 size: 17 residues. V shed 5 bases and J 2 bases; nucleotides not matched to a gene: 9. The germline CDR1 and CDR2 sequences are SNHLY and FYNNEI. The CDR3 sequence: CASSHAGTGAGNQPQHF. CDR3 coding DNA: TGTGCCAGCAGTCATGCCGGGACAGGGGCAGGCAATCAGCCCCAGCATTTT.

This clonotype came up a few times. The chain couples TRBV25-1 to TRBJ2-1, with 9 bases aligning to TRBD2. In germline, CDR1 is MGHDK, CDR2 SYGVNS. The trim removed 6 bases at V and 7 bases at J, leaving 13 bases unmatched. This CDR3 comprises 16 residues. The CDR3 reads CASSPQLAGGPNEQFF. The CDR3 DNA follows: TGTGCCAGCAGCCCCCAATTGGCGGGAGGGCCGAATGAGCAGTTCTTC.

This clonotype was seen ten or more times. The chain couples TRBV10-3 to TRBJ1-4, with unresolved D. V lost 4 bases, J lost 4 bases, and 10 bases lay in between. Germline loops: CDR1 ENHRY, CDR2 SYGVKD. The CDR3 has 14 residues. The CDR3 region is CAISVARFNEKLFF. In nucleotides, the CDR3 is TGTGCCATCAGTGTCGCACGGTTTAATGAAAAACTGTTTTTT.

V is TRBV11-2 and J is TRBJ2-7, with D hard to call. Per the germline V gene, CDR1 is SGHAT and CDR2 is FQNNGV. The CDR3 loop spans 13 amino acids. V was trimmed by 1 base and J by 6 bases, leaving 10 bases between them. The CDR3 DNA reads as TGTGCCAGCAGCTTAGGGGTTAGTCTCGAGCAGTACTTC. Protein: CASSLGVSLEQYF. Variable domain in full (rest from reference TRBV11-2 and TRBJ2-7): EAGVAQSPRYKIIEKRQSVAFWCNPISGHATLYWYQQILGQGPKLLIQFQNNGVVDDSQLPKDRFSAERLKGVDSTLKIQPAKLEDSAVYLCASSLGVSLEQYFGPGTRLTVT.

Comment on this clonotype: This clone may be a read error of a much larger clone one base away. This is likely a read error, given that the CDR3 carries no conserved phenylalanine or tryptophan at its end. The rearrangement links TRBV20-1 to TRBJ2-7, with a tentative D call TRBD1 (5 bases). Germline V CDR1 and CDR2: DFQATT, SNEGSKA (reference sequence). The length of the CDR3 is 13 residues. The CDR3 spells CRQDRAGTYEQYS. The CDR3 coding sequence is TGCAGGCAAGATAGGGCAGGGACCTACGAGCAGTACTCC.

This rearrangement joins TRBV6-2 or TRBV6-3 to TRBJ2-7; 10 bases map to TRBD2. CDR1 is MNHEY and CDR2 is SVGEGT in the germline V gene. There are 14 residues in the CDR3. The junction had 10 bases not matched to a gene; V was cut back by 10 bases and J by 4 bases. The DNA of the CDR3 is TGTGCCACCAATCCGGGACTAGCGCCATACGAGCAGTACTTC. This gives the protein CATNPGLAPYEQYF.

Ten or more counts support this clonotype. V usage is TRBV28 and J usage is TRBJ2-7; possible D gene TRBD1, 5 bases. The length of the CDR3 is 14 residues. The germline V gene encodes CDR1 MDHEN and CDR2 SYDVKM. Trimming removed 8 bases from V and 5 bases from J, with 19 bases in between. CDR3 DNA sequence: TGTGCCAGCGGCCCCCCACAGGACCGGAACGAGCAGTACTTC. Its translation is CASGPPQDRNEQYF.

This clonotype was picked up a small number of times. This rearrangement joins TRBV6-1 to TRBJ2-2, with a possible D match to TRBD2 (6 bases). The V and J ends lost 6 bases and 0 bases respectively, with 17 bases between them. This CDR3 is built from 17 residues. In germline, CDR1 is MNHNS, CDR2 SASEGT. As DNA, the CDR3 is TGTGCCAGCAGACCTCATAGCGGAAGCGCGAACACCGGGGAGCTGTTTTTT. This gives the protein CASRPHSGSANTGELFF.

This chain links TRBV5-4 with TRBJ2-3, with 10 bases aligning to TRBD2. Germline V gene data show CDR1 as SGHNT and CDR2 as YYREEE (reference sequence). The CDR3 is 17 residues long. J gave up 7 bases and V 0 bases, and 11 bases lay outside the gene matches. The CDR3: CASSLVSGRGYVNTQYF. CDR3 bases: TGTGCCAGCAGCTTGGTGAGCGGGAGGGGTTACGTGAATACGCAGTATTTT.

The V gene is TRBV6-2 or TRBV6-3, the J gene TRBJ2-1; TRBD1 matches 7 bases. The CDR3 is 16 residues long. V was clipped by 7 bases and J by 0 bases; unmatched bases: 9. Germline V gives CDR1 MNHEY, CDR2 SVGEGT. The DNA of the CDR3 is TGTGCCAGCAAGAATAGGACAGGACTCTCCTACAATGAGCAGTTCTTC. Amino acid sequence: CASKNRTGLSYNEQFF.

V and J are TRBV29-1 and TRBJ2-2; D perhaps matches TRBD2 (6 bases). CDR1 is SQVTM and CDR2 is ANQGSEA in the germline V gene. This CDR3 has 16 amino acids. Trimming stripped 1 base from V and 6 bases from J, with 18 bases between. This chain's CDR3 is CSVEGEARIGPGELFF. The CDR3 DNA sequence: TGCAGCGTTGAAGGGGAGGCCAGGATAGGACCCGGGGAGCTGTTTTTT.

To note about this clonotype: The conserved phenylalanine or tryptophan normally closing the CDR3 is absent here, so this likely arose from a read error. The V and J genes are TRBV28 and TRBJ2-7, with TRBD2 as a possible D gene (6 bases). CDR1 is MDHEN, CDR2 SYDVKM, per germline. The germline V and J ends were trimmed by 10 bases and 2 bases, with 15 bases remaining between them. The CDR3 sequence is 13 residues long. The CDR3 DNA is TGTGCCATCGGTGGGACTTATACCTACGAGCAGTACCTC. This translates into CAIGGTYTYEQYL.

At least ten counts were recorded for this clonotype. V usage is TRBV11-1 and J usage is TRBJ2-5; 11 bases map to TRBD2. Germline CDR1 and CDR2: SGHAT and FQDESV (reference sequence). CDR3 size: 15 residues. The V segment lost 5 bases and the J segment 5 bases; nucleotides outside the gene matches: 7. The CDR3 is CASSTATSGTETQYF. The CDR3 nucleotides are TGTGCCAGCAGCACGGCGACTAGCGGGACGGAGACCCAGTACTTC. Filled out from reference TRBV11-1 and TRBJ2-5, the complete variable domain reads EAEVAQSPRYKITEKSQAVAFWCDPISGHATLYWYRQILGQGPELLVQFQDESVVDDSQLPKDRFSAERLKGVDSTLKIQPAELGDSAMYLCASSTATSGTETQYFGPGTRLLVL.